The 21 T cell receptor beta chains below come from one sample, sequenced in a study of T and B cells in COVID-19 patients. Multiplex PCR with BIOMED2 TRB-A/B primer pools amplified TRB rearrangements. TCRdb redid the calling of the multiplex PCR reads with MiXCR, one entry per CDR3 protein. This repertoire shows tens of thousands of distinct CDR3 sequences, about 32% found once; its top ten account for roughly 2.8%. Each TRB amplification used roughly 220-550 ng of genomic DNA from blood. Specimen: blood. These receptors were obtained from a human donor who had recovered from COVID-19.

Sample share makes this clonotype medium-sized. V is TRBV19 and J is TRBJ2-7; 9 nucleotides align to TRBD2. Germline CDR1 is LNHDA and CDR2 is SQIVND (reference sequence). J was trimmed by 0 bases and V by 1 base; bases with no gene match: 1. This CDR3 is built from 15 residues. The CDR3 DNA reads as TGTGCCAGTAGTATAGGACTAGCGGCCTCCTACGAGCAGTACTTC. This sequence encodes CASSIGLAASYEQYF. Supplemented by reference TRBV19 and TRBJ2-7, the full variable domain reads DGGITQSPKYLFRKEGQNVTLSCEQNLNHDAMYWYRQDPGQGLRLIYYSQIVNDFQKGDIAEGYSVSREKKESFPLTVTSAQKNPTAFYLCASSIGLAASYEQYFGPGTRLTVT.

This clonotype is medium-sized by share. The V gene is TRBV29-1, the J gene TRBJ1-2; TRBD1 agrees at 10 bases. CDR3 length: 12 residues. The germline CDR1 and CDR2 sequences are SQVTM and ANQGSEA. J lost 4 bases, V lost 4 bases, and 0 bases had no gene match. The CDR3 protein is CSVGQGAYGYTF. In nucleotides, the CDR3 is TGCAGCGTTGGACAGGGGGCCTATGGCTACACCTTC.

This chain connects TRBV6-1 to TRBJ2-6, with 8 bases aligning to TRBD1. Germline V gene sequence: CDR1 MNHNS, CDR2 SASEGT. With 10 bases clipped from V and 0 bases from J, the junction kept 11 bases outside the gene matches. This CDR3 is built from 17 residues. The CDR3 DNA reads as TGTGCCAACCGACAGGGGTTAGGCCTCTCTGGGGCCAACGTCCTGACTTTC. It codes for CANRQGLGLSGANVLTF.

This clonotype was counted between two and nine times. The chain joins TRBV29-1 to TRBJ1-1; 7 nucleotides match TRBD1. Germline V CDR1 and CDR2: SQVTM, ANQGSEA. V lost 7 bases and J lost 4; bases outside the gene matches: 9. The CDR3 runs to 13 residues. The CDR3 DNA is TGCAGCGGCCTCGGACAGGTCCTCACTGAAGCTTTCTTT. Its translation: CSGLGQVLTEAFF.

The CDR3 reads CAISDPTGGRDSDTQYF. The CDR3 DNA reads TGTGCCATCAGTGACCCGACTGGCGGGAGGGACTCAGATACGCAGTATTTT. The V and J genes are TRBV10-3 and TRBJ2-3; 9 nucleotides agree with TRBD2. CDR1 and CDR2 (germline): ENHRY, SYGVKD. The V and J ends lost 3 bases and 4 bases, in that order; junction bases with no gene match: 11. CDR3 size: 17 residues.

By share, this clonotype counts as medium-sized (0.01 to 0.1%). The chain employs TRBV6-5 and TRBJ2-5; possibly TRBD1 for D (6 bases). The CDR3 spans 13 residues. Trimming took 5 bases from V and 2 from J, leaving 9 bases between them. CDR1 is MNHEY, CDR2 SVGAGI, per germline. The CDR3 is CASSPGQQETQYF. The CDR3 DNA is TGTGCCAGCAGTCCCGGACAGCAAGAGACCCAGTACTTC.

By its share, this clonotype is medium-sized. The chain has TRBV11-1 and TRBJ2-1, with a tentative D call TRBD2 (5 bases). V lost 3 bases and J 10 bases, leaving 10 bases between the germline ends. This CDR3 is 12 amino acids long. From germline, CDR1 is SGHAT and CDR2 FQDESV (reference sequence). CDR3 in DNA: TGTGCCAGCAGCTTTCGCGGGCCCGAGCAGTTCTTC. It is translated as CASSFRGPEQFF.

The chain couples TRBV19 to TRBJ2-3; D is unresolved. V shed 5 bases and J shed 3 bases, with 12 bases lying between them. CDR1 and CDR2 from the germline V gene are LNHDA and SQIVND (reference sequence). The CDR3 totals 14 residues. CDR3 sequence: CASSDNPATDTQYF. CDR3 in DNA: TGTGCCAGTAGTGATAATCCAGCAACAGATACGCAGTATTTT.

The table lists this clonotype with a few counts. This chain joins TRBV15 and TRBJ1-3, with no clear D. The V end was cut by 3 bases, the J end by 3 bases, with 6 bases between. Germline loops: CDR1 LNHNV, CDR2 YYDKDF (reference sequence). The CDR3 extends over 13 amino acids. CDR3 residues: CATSSNGGNTIYF. CDR3 nucleotides: TGTGCCACCAGCAGCAACGGTGGAAACACCATATATTTT.

This clonotype was seen just once. The V gene is TRBV6-5, the J gene TRBJ2-3; weak D call: TRBD2 (6 bases). The CDR3 is 15 residues long. V lost 4 bases and J lost 2, with 13 bases in between. CDR1 and CDR2 (germline): MNHEY, SVGAGI. The CDR3 sequence is CASSLTRGYTDTQYF. CDR3 DNA: TGTGCCAGCAGTTTGACTAGAGGATACACAGATACGCAGTATTTT.

The chain has TRBV6-1 and TRBJ2-5; a possible D gene is TRBD2 (5 bases). With 6 bases removed from V and 9 bases from J, the gap between germline ends came to 14 bases. The CDR3 runs 12 residues. CDR1 is MNHNS, CDR2 SASEGT, per germline. In DNA form, the CDR3 reads TGTGCCAGCAGGGTTTCGAAGGAGGCCCAGTACTTC. Its translation is CASRVSKEAQYF.

The table lists this clonotype with a few counts. The chain couples TRBV6-5 to TRBJ1-6; D not resolved. Germline CDR1 and CDR2: MNHEY and SVGAGI. The CDR3 spans 15 residues. V shed 2 bases and J shed 9 bases, with 14 bases lying between them. The CDR3 nucleotides are TGTGCCAGCAGTTACAACCGGGTACTAGGTTCACCCCTCCACTTT. Translation: CASSYNRVLGSPLHF.

Comments on this clonotype: An end of the junction does not agree with germline; a read error may underlie this. V is TRBV5-5 and J is TRBJ2-5; TRBD1 is a possible D gene (6 bases). Germline CDR1 and CDR2: SGHKS and YYEKEE (reference sequence). The CDR3 loop spans 15 amino acids. The CDR3 region is CASSVNNRVDETQYF. In DNA, the CDR3 is TGCGCCAGCAGCGTAAACAACAGGGTAGACGAGACCCAGTACTTC. The whole variable domain, filled in from reference TRBV5-5 and TRBJ2-5, reads DAGVTQSPTHLIKTRGQQVTLRCSPISGHKSVSWYQQVLGQGPQFIFQYYEKEERGRGNFPDRFSARQFPNYSSELNVNALLLGDSALYLCASSVNNRVDETQYFGPGTRLLVL.

The chain employs TRBV18 and TRBJ2-3; a possible D gene is TRBD2 (6 bases). V lost 6 bases to trimming and J lost 5 bases, with 12 bases between them. The CDR3 sequence is 13 residues long. The V gene's germline CDR1 is KGHSH and CDR2 LQKENI. DNA for the CDR3: TGTGCCAGCTCCCCCGGGGGTGTAGATACGCAGTATTTT. Translating gives CASSPGGVDTQYF.

This clonotype was seen only a few times. The chain recombines TRBV5-6 with TRBJ2-2; no reliable D call. Per the germline V gene, CDR1 is SGHDT and CDR2 is YYEEEE. There are 15 residues in the CDR3. The V and J ends lost 0 bases and 4 bases respectively, with 10 bases between them. The DNA for the CDR3 is TGTGCCAGCAGCTTGGTGCCCGTATCCACCGGGGAGCTGTTTTTT. It codes for CASSLVPVSTGELFF.

The rearrangement joins TRBV6-1 to TRBJ2-3; 10 bases map to TRBD2. This CDR3 spans 15 amino acids. The V segment lost 7 bases and the J segment 0 bases; nucleotides outside the gene matches: 4. The germline gives CDR1 MNHNS, CDR2 SASEGT. This CDR3 reads CASNRLAGSTDTQYF. In DNA, the CDR3 is TGTGCCAGCAACCGACTAGCGGGTAGCACAGATACGCAGTATTTT.

V is TRBV18 and J is TRBJ2-5, with no clear D. The CDR3 contains 11 residues. Trimming shortened V by 5 bases and J by 2 bases, and 3 bases separated the two germline ends. Germline CDR1 is KGHSH and CDR2 is LQKENI. Written as DNA, the CDR3 is TGTGCCAGCTCATCACAAGAGACCCAGTACTTC. It codes for CASSSQETQYF.

The chain carries TRBV6-4 and TRBJ1-5; D gene ambiguous. CDR3 length equals 13 residues. V lost 8 bases and J lost 6, with 14 bases in between. Germline CDR1 is MRHNA and CDR2 is SNTAGT. The CDR3 loop is CASAEMAGQPQHF. As DNA, the CDR3 is TGTGCCAGCGCCGAGATGGCCGGTCAGCCCCAGCATTTT.

This clonotype is judged medium-sized. The V call is TRBV19, the J call TRBJ1-4; 10 nucleotides match TRBD1. CDR1 and CDR2 (germline): LNHDA, SQIVND (reference sequence). V gave up 6 bases and J gave up 6 bases; unmatched junction bases: 4. The CDR3 extends over 14 amino acids. The CDR3 sequence is CASRTGTGDEKLFF. Written as DNA, the CDR3 is TGTGCCAGTAGAACCGGGACAGGGGATGAAAAACTGTTTTTT.

J is TRBJ2-7 and V is TRBV11-2; 9 nucleotides line up with TRBD1. This CDR3 comprises 17 residues. Trimming removed 8 bases from V and 3 bases from J; junction bases left unmatched: 17. CDR1 SGHAT and CDR2 FQNNGV come from the germline V gene. The CDR3 DNA is TGTGCCAGCTGCCTAGACAGCGTGGGACAGGGCCACTACGAGCAGTACTTC. Protein product: CASCLDSVGQGHYEQYF.

The CDR3 sequence: CASSIDPHVETQYF. The DNA of the CDR3 is TGTGCCAGTAGTATAGACCCCCACGTGGAGACCCAGTACTTC. V is TRBV19 and J is TRBJ2-5; D not certain. Germline values: CDR1 LNHDA, CDR2 SQIVND (reference sequence). The V and J ends lost 0 bases and 5 bases respectively, with 10 bases between them. The CDR3 extends over 14 amino acids. Full variable domain (missing parts from reference TRBV19 and TRBJ2-5): DGGITQSPKYLFRKEGQNVTLSCEQNLNHDAMYWYRQDPGQGLRLIYYSQIVNDFQKGDIAEGYSVSREKKESFPLTVTSAQKNPTAFYLCASSIDPHVETQYFGPGTRLLVL.